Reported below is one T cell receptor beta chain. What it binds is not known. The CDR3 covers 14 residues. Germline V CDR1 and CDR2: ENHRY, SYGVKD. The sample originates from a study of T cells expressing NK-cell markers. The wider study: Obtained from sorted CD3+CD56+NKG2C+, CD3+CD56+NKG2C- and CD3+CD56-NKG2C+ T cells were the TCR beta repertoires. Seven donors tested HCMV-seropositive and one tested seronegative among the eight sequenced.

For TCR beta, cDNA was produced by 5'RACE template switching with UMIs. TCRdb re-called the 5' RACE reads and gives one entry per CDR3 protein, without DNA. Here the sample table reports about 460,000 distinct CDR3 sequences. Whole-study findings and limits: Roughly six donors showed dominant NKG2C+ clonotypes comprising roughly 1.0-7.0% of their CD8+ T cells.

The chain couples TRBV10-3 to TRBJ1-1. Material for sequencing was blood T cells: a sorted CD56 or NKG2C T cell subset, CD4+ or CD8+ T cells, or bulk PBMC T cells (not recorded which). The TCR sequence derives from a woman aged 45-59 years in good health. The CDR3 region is CAISRPEVATEAFF.